This T cell receptor (beta chain) is drawn from a study of T cell changes during pregnancy in multiple sclerosis (dated by TCRdb to about 2019). In terms of the full investigation: The study looked at changes in the T cell repertoire across pregnancy in women with multiple sclerosis.

The CDR3 measures 16 amino acids from cysteine to phenylalanine. The read is trimmed to its CDR3 DNA, 48 bases read in frame from base 1. The library relied on the immunoSEQ multiplex PCR assay. The table comes from immuneACCESS by way of TCRdb, which keeps in-frame sequences with V and J called. Part of the clones is missing from these tables; in studies checked, under half for an unresolved V gene and the rest for unknown reasons. The sample table contains about 79,000 clones; only one count was recorded for roughly 95% of them. About 0.72% of the sample comes from the top ten. The sample holds a few counts of this clone. What this receptor recognizes is not known. No per-base quality is available; no much larger clone lies one base away.

The chain is encoded by TRBV21-1 joined to TRBJ2-1; whether TRBD2, the table's D call, matches the DNA was not checked. TRBV21-1 is recorded as a pseudogene. The clonotype comes from a female donor in good health, enrolled as a control in a pregnancy study. The source was peripheral blood, collected in the second trimester of pregnancy. The CDR3 here reads CASSKVCSGGYNEQFF. The sequenced DNA: TGTGCCAGCAGCAAAGTGTGTAGCGGGGGTTACAATGAGCAGTTCTTC.